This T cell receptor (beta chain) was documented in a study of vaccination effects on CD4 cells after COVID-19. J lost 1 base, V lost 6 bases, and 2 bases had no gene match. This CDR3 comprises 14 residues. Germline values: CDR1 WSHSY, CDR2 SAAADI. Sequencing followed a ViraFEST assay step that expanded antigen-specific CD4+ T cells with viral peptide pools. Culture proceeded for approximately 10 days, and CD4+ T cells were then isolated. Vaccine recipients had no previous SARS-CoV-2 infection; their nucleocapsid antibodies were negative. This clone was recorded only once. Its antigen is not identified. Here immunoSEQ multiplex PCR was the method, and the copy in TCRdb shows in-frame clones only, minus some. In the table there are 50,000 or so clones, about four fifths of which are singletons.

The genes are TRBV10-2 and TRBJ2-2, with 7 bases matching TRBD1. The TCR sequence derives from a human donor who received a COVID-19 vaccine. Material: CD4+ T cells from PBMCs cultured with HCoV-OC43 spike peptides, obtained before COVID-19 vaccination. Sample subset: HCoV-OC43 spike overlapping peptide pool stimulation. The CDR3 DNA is TGCGCCAGCAGGAGGACAGGGAACACCGGGGAGCTGTTTTTT. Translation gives CASRRTGNTGELFF.